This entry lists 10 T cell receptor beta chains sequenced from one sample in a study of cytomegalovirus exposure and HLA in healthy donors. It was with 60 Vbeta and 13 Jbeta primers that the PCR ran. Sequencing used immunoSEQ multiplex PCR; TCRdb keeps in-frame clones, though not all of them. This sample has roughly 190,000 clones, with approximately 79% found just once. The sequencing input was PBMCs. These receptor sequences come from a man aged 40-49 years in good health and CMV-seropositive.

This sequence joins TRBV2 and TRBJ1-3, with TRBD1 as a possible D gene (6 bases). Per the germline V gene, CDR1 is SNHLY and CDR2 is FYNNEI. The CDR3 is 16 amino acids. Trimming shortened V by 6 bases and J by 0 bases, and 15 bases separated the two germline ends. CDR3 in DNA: TGTGCCAGCAGCTTAAAAGGGACACTCTCTGGAAACACCATATATTTT. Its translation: CASSLKGTLSGNTIYF.

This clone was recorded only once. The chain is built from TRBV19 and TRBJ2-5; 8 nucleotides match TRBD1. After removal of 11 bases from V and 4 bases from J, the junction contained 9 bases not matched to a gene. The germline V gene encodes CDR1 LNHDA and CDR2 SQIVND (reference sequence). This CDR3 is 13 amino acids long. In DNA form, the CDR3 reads TGTGCCGCCTTGGACAGGGCTGGAGAGACCCAGTACTTC. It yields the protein CAALDRAGETQYF.

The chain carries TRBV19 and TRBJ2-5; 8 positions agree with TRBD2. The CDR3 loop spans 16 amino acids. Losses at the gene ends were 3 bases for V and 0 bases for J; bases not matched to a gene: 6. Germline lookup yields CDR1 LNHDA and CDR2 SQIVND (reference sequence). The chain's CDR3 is CASSIAGGRYQETQYF. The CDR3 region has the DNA TGTGCCAGTAGTATTGCGGGGGGACGGTACCAAGAGACCCAGTACTTC.

The CDR3 is CASSLLSGQNYGYTF. The CDR3 region has the DNA TGTGCCAGCAGTTTATTGTCAGGTCAGAACTATGGCTACACCTTC. The rearrangement uses TRBV28 and TRBJ1-2; no definite D call. Germline assignment: CDR1 MDHEN and CDR2 SYDVKM. The CDR3 runs 15 residues. The V and J ends lost 1 base and 2 bases respectively, with 11 bases between them.

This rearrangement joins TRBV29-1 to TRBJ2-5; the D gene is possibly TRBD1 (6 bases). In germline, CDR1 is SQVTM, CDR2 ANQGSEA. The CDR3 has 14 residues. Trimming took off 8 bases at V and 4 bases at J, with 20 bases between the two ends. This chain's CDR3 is CSLCAVRGGETQYF. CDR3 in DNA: TGCAGCCTGTGTGCCGTGAGAGGGGGAGAGACCCAGTACTTC. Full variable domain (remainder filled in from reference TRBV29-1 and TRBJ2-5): SAVISQKPSRDICQRGTSLTIQCQVDSQVTMMFWYRQQPGQSLTLIATANQGSEATYESGFVIDKFPISRPNLTFSTLTVSNMSPEDSSIYLCSLCAVRGGETQYFGPGTRLLVL.

The CDR3 is CAWSSRPLAGLTDTQYF. The CDR3 nucleotides read TGTGCCTGGAGCTCCCGCCCGCTAGCGGGGCTCACAGATACGCAGTATTTT. The J gene is TRBJ2-3, the V gene TRBV30, with TRBD2 identical over 9 bases. Germline-derived CDR1 and CDR2 are GTSNPN and SVGIG (reference sequence). This CDR3 contains 17 residues. Losses at the gene ends were 3 bases for V and 2 bases for J; bases not matched to a gene: 12.

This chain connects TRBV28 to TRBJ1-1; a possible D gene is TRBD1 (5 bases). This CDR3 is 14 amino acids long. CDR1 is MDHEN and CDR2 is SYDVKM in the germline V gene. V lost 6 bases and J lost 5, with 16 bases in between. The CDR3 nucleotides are TGTGCCAGCAGCGTTATGGGGGGTAAGACTGAAGCTTTCTTT. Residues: CASSVMGGKTEAFF.

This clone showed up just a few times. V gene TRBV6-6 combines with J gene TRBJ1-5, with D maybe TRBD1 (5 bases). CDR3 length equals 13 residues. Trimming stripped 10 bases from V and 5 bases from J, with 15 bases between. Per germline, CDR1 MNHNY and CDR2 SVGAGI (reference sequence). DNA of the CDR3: TGTGCCACCGCCGTCCGGGGGGATCAGCCCCAGCATTTT. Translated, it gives CATAVRGDQPQHF.

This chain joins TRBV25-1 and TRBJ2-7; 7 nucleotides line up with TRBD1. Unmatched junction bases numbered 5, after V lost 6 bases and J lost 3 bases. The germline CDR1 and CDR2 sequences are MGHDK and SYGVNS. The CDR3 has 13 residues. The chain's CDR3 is CASRGTELYEQYF. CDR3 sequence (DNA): TGTGCCAGCAGGGGGACAGAACTCTACGAGCAGTACTTC.

For the CDR3, the DNA is TGCGCCAGCAGCTTGGGGGACAGATACGAGCAGTACTTC. This sequence encodes CASSLGDRYEQYF. V gene TRBV5-1 combines with J gene TRBJ2-7; 7 bases are shared with TRBD1. The germline gives CDR1 SGHRS, CDR2 YFSETQ. Trimming cost V 0 bases and J 4 bases; bases outside gene matches: 1. The CDR3 extends over 13 amino acids.